One T cell receptor beta chain is described in this entry. What it recognizes is unknown. The CDR3 is 15 amino acids. Germline V gene lookup returns CDR1 GTSNPN and CDR2 SVGIG (reference sequence). Trimming stripped 2 bases from V and 3 bases from J, with 11 bases between. This sample was taken from a study of cytomegalovirus exposure and HLA in healthy donors. General study findings and limits: A later analysis linked a missense DCLRE1C variant to TCR beta V- and J-gene trimming. In a later analysis, HLA-associated beta chains showed higher expansion and lower generation probabilities than comparable chains. Among donors in an Asian-associated ancestry cluster, a later analysis reportedly found fewer N-insertions than the roughly 670-donor mean.

PCR employed 60 Vbeta and 13 Jbeta primers. Assay used: immunoSEQ multiplex PCR; TCRdb lists only in-frame clones, some missing. The sample consists of about 92,000 clones, roughly 71% of them appearing once. This clonotype was obtained from a woman aged 18-29 years in good health and CMV-seropositive. Sequenced sample: PBMCs. The chain uses TRBV30 and TRBJ2-6, with no clear D. The CDR3 loop is CAWSLGSFGANVLTF. DNA for the CDR3: TGTGCCTGGAGTCTCGGGTCCTTTGGGGCCAACGTCCTGACTTTC. Full variable domain (remainder filled in from reference TRBV30 and TRBJ2-6): SQTIHQWPATLVQPVGSPLSLECTVEGTSNPNLYWYRQAAGRGLQLLFYSVGIGQISSEVPQNLSASRPQDRQFILSSKKLLLSDSGFYLCAWSLGSFGANVLTFGAGSRLTVL.